This TCR beta chain was identified in a study of T cells in localized non-small cell lung cancer. Findings of the study overall: Sequencing covered just one tumor region, so heterogeneity cannot be ruled out. Tumor trailed uninvolved adjacent lung in T cell clonality, which peaked there. Within adjacent lung there appeared a median approximately 60 of the top 100 tumor clones. Longer survival (overall) was linked to higher T cell density in blood.

About this clone: The antigen is undetermined.

Assay used: immunoSEQ multiplex PCR; TCRdb lists only in-frame clones, some missing. Here the sample spans some 10,000 clones, around half being singletons. Material: lymph node tissue, obtained before any cancer treatment. The receptor comes from a woman aged 40 to 75 with stage II squamous cell lung carcinoma.

As DNA, the CDR3 is TGTGCCAGTAGTATAAGTCACCGGCAGCCCCAGCATTTT. It codes for CASSISHRQPQHF. The chain carries TRBV19 and TRBJ1-5; D remains unclear. Germline V gene sequence: CDR1 LNHDA, CDR2 SQIVND (reference sequence). CDR3 length: 13 amino acids. Deletions cut 2 bases from V and 7 bases from J, with 9 bases between.